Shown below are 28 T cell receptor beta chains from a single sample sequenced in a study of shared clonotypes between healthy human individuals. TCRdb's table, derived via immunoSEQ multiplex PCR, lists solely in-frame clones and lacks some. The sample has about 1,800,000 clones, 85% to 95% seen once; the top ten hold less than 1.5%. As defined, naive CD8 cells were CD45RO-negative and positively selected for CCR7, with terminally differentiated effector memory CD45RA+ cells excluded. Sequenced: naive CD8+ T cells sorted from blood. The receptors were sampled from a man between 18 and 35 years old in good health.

In DNA form, the CDR3 reads TGTGCCAGCAGTGATTATTTCGGGGCGGGAGTCCCAGATACGCAGTATTTT. Translated, it gives CASSDYFGAGVPDTQYF. The V call is TRBV6-1, the J call TRBJ2-3; 7 bases agree with TRBD2. The junction had 13 bases not matched to a gene; V was cut back by 3 bases and J by 4 bases. This CDR3 has 17 amino acids. Germline loops: CDR1 MNHNS, CDR2 SASEGT.

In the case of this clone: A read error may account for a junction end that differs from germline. CDR3 coding DNA: TGTGCCAGCAATGAAAACGGGACCCCGGATGAAGCTTTCTTT. Protein product: CASNENGTPDEAFF. The chain carries TRBV2 and TRBJ1-1, with a tentative D call TRBD1 (5 bases). The germline gives CDR1 SNHLY, CDR2 FYNNEI. The CDR3 contains 14 residues.

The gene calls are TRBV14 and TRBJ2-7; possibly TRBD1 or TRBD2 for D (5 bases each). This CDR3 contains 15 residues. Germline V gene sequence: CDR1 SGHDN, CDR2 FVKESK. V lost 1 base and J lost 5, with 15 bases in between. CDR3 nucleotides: TGTGCCAGCAGCCAAGTGGGAGCAGGGAAGGACGAGCAGTACTTC. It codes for CASSQVGAGKDEQYF.

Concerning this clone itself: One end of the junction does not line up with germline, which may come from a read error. The CDR3 DNA reads as TGTGCCTGCGGACTAGCGCCAAACTTC. Translated, it gives CACGLAPNF. The rearrangement uses TRBV30 and TRBJ2-5, with 9 nucleotides matching TRBD2. Looked up from germline, CDR1 is GTSNPN and CDR2 is SVGIG (reference sequence). This CDR3 spans 9 amino acids.

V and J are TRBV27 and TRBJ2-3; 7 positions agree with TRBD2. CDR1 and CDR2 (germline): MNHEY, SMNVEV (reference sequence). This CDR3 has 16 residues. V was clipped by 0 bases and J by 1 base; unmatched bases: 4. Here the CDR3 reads CASSLSAGVGTDTQYF. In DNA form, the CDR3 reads TGTGCCAGCAGTTTATCCGCGGGGGTGGGCACAGATACGCAGTATTTT.

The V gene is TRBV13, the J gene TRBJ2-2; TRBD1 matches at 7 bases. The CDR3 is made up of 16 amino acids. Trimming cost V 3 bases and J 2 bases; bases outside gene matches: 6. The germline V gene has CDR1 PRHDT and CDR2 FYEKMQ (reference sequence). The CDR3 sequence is CASSFRAGGNTGELFF. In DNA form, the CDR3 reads TGTGCCAGCAGCTTTCGGGCAGGGGGAAACACCGGGGAGCTGTTTTTT.

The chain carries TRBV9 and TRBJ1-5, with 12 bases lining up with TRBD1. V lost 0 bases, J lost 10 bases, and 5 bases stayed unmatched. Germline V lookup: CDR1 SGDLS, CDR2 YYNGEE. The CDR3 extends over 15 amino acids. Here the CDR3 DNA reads TGTGCCAGCAGCGTAGCGGGGACAGGGGGCGAACCCCAGCATTTT. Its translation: CASSVAGTGGEPQHF. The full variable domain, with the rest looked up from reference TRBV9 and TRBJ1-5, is DSGVTQTPKHLITATGQRVTLRCSPRSGDLSVYWYQQSLDQGLQFLIQYYNGEERAKGNILERFSAQQFPDLHSELNLSSLELGDSALYFCASSVAGTGGEPQHFGDGTRLSIL.

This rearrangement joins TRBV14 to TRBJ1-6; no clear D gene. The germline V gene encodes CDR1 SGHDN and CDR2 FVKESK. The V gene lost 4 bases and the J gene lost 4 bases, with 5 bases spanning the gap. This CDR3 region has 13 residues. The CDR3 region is CASSPYYNSPLHF. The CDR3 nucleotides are TGTGCCAGCAGCCCATATTATAATTCACCCCTCCACTTT.

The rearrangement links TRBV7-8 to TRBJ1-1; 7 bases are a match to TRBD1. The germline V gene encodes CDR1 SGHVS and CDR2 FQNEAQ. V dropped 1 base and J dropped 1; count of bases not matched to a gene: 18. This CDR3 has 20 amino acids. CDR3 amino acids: CASSLDWGEPIRGENTEAFF. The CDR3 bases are TGTGCCAGCAGCTTAGACTGGGGTGAACCAATCAGGGGGGAGAACACTGAAGCTTTCTTT. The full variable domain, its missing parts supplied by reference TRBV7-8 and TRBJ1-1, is GAGVSQSPRYKVAKRGQDVALRCDPISGHVSLFWYQQALGQGPEFLTYFQNEAQLDKSGLPSDRFFAERPEGSVSTLKIQRTQQEDSAVYLCASSLDWGEPIRGENTEAFFGQGTRLTVV.

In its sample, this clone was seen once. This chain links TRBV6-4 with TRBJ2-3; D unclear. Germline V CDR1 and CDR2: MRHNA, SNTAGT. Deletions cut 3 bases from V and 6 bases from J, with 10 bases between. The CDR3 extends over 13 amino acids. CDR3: CASSDSLGDTQYF. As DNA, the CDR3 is TGTGCCAGCAGTGATTCCTTAGGGGATACGCAGTATTTT.

The CDR3 region has the DNA TGCGCCAGCAGCCAAGACGAATACGGCCGCTCCTACGAGCAGTACTTC. Translation: CASSQDEYGRSYEQYF. This chain links TRBV4-3 with TRBJ2-7; D is uncertain. V gave up 0 bases and J gave up 0 bases, with 12 bases separating them. Per the germline V gene, CDR1 is LGHNA and CDR2 is YSLEER. The CDR3 totals 16 residues.

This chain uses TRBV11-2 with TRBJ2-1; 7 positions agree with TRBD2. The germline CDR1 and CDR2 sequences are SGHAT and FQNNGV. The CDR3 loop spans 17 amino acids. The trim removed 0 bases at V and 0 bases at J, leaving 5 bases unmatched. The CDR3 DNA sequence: TGTGCCAGCAGCTTAGATTTAGCGGGCTTCTCCTACAATGAGCAGTTCTTC. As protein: CASSLDLAGFSYNEQFF.

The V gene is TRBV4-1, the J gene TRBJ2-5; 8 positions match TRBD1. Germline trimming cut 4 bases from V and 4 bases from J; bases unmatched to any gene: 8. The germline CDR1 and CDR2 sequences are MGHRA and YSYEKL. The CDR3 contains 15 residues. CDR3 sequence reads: CASSRRPQGAETQYF. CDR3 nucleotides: TGCGCCAGCAGCCGACGGCCTCAGGGGGCAGAGACCCAGTACTTC.

The CDR3: CASSSGISSYNEQFF. The DNA for the CDR3 is TGCGCCAGCAGCTCCGGGATCAGCTCCTACAATGAGCAGTTCTTC. V usage is TRBV4-3 and J usage is TRBJ2-1; tentative D call: TRBD2 (5 bases). Trimming left V 5 bases short and J 0 bases short, with 11 bases between. Germline lookup yields CDR1 LGHNA and CDR2 YSLEER. This CDR3 has 15 amino acids.

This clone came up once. As DNA, the CDR3 is TGCGCCAGCAGCCAAGATGTGGCTAGCGGGAGGGGGCTGGAGACCCAGTACTTC. This translates into CASSQDVASGRGLETQYF. The chain is built from TRBV4-1 and TRBJ2-5; 12 nucleotides agree with TRBD2. Germline V CDR1 and CDR2: MGHRA, YSYEKL. The V segment lost 0 bases and the J segment 5 bases; nucleotides outside the gene matches: 10. The CDR3 has 18 residues.

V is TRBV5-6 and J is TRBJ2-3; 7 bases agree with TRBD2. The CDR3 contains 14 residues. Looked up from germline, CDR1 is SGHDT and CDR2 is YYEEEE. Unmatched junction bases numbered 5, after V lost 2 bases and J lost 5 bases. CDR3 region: CASSFLREIDTQYF. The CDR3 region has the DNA TGTGCCAGCAGCTTTTTGCGGGAGATAGATACGCAGTATTTT.

CDR3 loop: CASSPPGRGDTGELFF. CDR3 coding DNA: TGCGCCAGCAGCCCCCCGGGGCGGGGAGACACCGGGGAGCTGTTTTTT. The V and J genes are TRBV4-1 and TRBJ2-2; the D gene is possibly TRBD2 (6 bases). V lost 4 bases, J lost 3 bases, and 15 bases lay in between. The CDR3 is 16 residues long. Germline lookup yields CDR1 MGHRA and CDR2 YSYEKL.

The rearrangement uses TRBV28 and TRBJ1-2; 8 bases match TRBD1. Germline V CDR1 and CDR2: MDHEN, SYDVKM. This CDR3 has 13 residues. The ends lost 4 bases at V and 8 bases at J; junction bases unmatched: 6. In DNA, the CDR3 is TGTGCCAGCAGTTGGACAGGGTCCGGGGGCTACACCTTC. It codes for CASSWTGSGGYTF.

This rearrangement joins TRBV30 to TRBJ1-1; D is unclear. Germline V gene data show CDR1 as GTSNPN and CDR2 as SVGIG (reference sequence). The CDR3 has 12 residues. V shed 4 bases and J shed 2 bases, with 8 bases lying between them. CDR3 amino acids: CAWNVLNTEAFF. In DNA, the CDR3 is TGTGCCTGGAACGTCCTAAACACTGAAGCTTTCTTT.

The CDR3 here is CASSESVGETQYF. The DNA for the CDR3 is TGTGCCAGCAGTGAGTCGGTGGGAGAGACCCAGTACTTC. The rearrangement joins TRBV6-4 to TRBJ2-5; no firm D call. The CDR3 loop spans 13 amino acids. V lost 3 bases, J lost 4 bases, and 9 bases lay in between. The germline gives CDR1 MRHNA, CDR2 SNTAGT.

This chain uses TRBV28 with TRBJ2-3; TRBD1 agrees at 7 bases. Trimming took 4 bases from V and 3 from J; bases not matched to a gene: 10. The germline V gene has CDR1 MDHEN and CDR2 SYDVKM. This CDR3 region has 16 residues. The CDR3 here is CASSSDRVGLTDTQYF. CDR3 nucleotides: TGTGCCAGCAGTTCCGACAGGGTAGGGTTGACAGATACGCAGTATTTT.

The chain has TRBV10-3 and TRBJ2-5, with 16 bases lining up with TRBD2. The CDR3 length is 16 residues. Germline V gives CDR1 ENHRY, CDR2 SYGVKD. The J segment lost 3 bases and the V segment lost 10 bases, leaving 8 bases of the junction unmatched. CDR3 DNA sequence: TGTGCCACCGCGGGACTAGCGGGAGGGCCGGAAGAGACCCAGTACTTC. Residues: CATAGLAGGPEETQYF.

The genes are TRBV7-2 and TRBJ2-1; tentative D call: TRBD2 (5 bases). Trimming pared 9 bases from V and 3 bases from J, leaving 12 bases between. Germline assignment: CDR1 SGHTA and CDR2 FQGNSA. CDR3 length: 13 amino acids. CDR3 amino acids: CASKAGGYNEQFF. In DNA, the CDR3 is TGTGCCAGTAAGGCGGGCGGCTACAATGAGCAGTTCTTC.

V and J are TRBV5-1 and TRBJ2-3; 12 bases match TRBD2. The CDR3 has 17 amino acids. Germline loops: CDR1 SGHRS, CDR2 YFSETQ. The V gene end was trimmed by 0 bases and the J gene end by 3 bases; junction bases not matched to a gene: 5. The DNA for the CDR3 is TGCGCCAGCAGCTTGGGACTAGCGGGAGTGGGGACAGATACGCAGTATTTT. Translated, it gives CASSLGLAGVGTDTQYF. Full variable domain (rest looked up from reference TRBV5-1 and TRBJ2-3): KAGVTQTPRYLIKTRGQQVTLSCSPISGHRSVSWYQQTPGQGLQFLFEYFSETQRNKGNFPGRFSGRQFSNSRSEMNVSTLELGDSALYLCASSLGLAGVGTDTQYFGPGTRLTVL.

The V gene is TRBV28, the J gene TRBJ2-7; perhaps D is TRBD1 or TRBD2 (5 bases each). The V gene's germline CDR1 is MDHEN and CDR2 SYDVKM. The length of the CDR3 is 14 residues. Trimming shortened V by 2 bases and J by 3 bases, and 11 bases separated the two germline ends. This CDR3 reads CASSLVRGNYEQYF. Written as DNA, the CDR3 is TGTGCCAGCAGTTTAGTGAGGGGCAACTACGAGCAGTACTTC.

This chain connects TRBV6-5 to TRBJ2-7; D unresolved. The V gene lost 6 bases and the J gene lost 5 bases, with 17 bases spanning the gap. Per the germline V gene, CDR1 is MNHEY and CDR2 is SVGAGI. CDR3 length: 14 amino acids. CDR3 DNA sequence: TGTGCCAGCAGCCCCTCCCATGGCAGCCACGAGCAGTACTTC. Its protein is CASSPSHGSHEQYF.

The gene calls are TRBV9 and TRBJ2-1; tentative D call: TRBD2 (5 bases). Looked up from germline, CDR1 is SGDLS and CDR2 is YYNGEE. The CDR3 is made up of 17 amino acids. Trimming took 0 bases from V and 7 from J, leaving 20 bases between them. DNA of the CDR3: TGTGCCAGCAGCGTAGGAGAAGAAAAATGGTCGGGGAATGAGCAGTTCTTC. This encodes CASSVGEEKWSGNEQFF.

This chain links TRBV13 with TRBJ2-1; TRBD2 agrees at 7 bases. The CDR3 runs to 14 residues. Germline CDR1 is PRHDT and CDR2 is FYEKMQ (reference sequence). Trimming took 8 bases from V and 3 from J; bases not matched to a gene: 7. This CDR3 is CASYPAGSYNEQFF. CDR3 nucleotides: TGTGCCAGCTACCCAGCGGGGAGCTACAATGAGCAGTTCTTC.